The 24 T cell receptor beta chains in this list originate from one sample, sequenced in a study of vaccination and CD4 T cells after COVID-19. Their antigens are not known. Sequenced with the Oncomine TCR Beta short-read assay was DNA taken from cultured CD4+ T cells. Each CDR3 protein gets one entry after TCRdb re-called the PCR reads with MiXCR. The sample has around 13,000 distinct CDR3 sequences; 36% are singletons. Documented treatment: 10-day PBMC culture with coronavirus spike peptide pools or control peptides (ViraFEST assay). Sequenced material: cultured CD4+ T cells from blood. The receptor set was obtained from a human donor with COVID-19.

In this sample, this clonotype turned up a few times. At one boundary the junction diverges from the germline segment, which might be a read error. The chain recombines TRBV18 with TRBJ1-5, with 7 bases aligning to TRBD1. This CDR3 comprises 15 residues. Germline V gene lookup returns CDR1 KGHSH and CDR2 LQKENI. The CDR3 is CASSPQTGVDQPQHF. The CDR3 DNA is TGTGCCAGCTCGCCACAAACAGGGGTGGATCAGCCCCAGCATTTT. The full variable domain, completed using reference TRBV18 and TRBJ1-5, is NAGVMQNPRHLVRRRGQEARLRCSPMKGHSHVYWYRQLPEEGLKFMVYLQKENIIDESGMPKERFSAEFPKEGPSILRIQQVVRGDSAAYFCASSPQTGVDQPQHFGDGTRLSIL.

In this sample, this clonotype turned up a few times. J is TRBJ1-2 and V is TRBV2, with 7 nucleotides matching TRBD1. Germline CDR1 and CDR2: SNHLY and FYNNEI. The V gene end was trimmed by 3 bases and the J gene end by 2 bases; junction bases not matched to a gene: 6. This CDR3 spans 15 amino acids. In DNA, the CDR3 is TGTGCCAGCAGTGATAGGGCAGGGGGAAACTATGGCTACACCTTC. It is translated as CASSDRAGGNYGYTF. Combining the CDR3 with reference TRBV2 and TRBJ1-2 gives the whole variable domain EPEVTQTPSHQVTQMGQEVILRCVPISNHLYFYWYRQILGQKVEFLVSFYNNEISEKSEIFDDQFSVERPDGSNFTLKIRSTKLEDSAMYFCASSDRAGGNYGYTFGSGTRLTVV.

The CDR3 spells CASSFGVGSLGYTF. CDR3 nucleotides: TGTGCCAGCAGTTTCGGTGTCGGCAGCCTGGGCTACACCTTC. This chain joins TRBV12-3 or TRBV12-4 and TRBJ1-2; D remains unclear. CDR3 length: 14 amino acids. With 3 bases removed from V and 8 bases from J, the gap between germline ends came to 16 bases.

V usage is TRBV6-1 and J usage is TRBJ1-2, with TRBD1 matching 11 bases. The CDR3 has 16 amino acids. Germline CDR1 reads MNHNS; CDR2 reads SASEGT. The J segment lost 8 bases and the V segment lost 1 base, leaving 9 bases of the junction unmatched. In DNA, the CDR3 is TGTGCCAGCAGTGAAGAGGTAGGACAGGGGGCGAGAGGCTACACCTTC. Amino acid sequence: CASSEEVGQGARGYTF.

The chain combines TRBV5-1 with TRBJ1-2, with 7 bases fitting TRBD1. Trimming at V came to 0 bases and at J to 1 base, leaving 0 bases not matched to a gene. CDR3 size: 14 residues. Germline V CDR1 and CDR2: SGHRS, YFSETQ. This chain's CDR3 is CASSLDRGNYGYTF. The CDR3 nucleotides are TGCGCCAGCAGCTTGGACAGGGGTAACTATGGCTACACCTTC. The variable domain in full, with the rest retrieved from reference TRBV5-1 and TRBJ1-2, is KAGVTQTPRYLIKTRGQQVTLSCSPISGHRSVSWYQQTPGQGLQFLFEYFSETQRNKGNFPGRFSGRQFSNSRSEMNVSTLELGDSALYLCASSLDRGNYGYTFGSGTRLTVV.

The sample holds one count of this clonotype. The CDR3 DNA follows: TGCGCCAGCAGCCCTTCGAGCGGGGGGCTCTACAATGAGCAGTTCTTC. Its translation: CASSPSSGGLYNEQFF. V is TRBV5-1 and J is TRBJ2-1, with TRBD2 matching over 9 bases. Trimming cost V 4 bases and J 3 bases; bases outside gene matches: 8. This CDR3 comprises 16 residues. The germline V gene encodes CDR1 SGHRS and CDR2 YFSETQ.

The DNA of the CDR3 is TGCAGTGCTAGAGAGACAGCGGGCTATGGCTACACCTTC. Translating it yields CSARETAGYGYTF. The rearrangement links TRBV20-1 to TRBJ1-2; maybe TRBD1 (5 bases). CDR1 is DFQATT, CDR2 SNEGSKA, per germline (reference sequence). Trimming stripped 0 bases from V and 4 bases from J, with 9 bases between. The CDR3 runs to 13 residues.

V usage is TRBV7-2 and J usage is TRBJ1-2; TRBD1 is a possible D gene (6 bases). The CDR3 has 13 amino acids. CDR1 SGHTA and CDR2 FQGNSA come from the germline V gene. The ends were cut back, 2 bases at V and 4 bases at J, with 8 bases in the middle. CDR3 in DNA: TGTGCCAGCAGCTTAAGGGGGGTCTATGGCTACACCTTC. The encoded protein is CASSLRGVYGYTF. The full variable domain, completed using reference TRBV7-2 and TRBJ1-2, is GAGVSQSPSNKVTEKGKDVELRCDPISGHTALYWYRQSLGQGLEFLIYFQGNSAPDKSGLPSDRFSAERTGGSVSTLTIQRTQQEDSAVYLCASSLRGVYGYTFGSGTRLTVV.

This chain links TRBV5-1 with TRBJ2-2, with 9 bases lining up with TRBD1. The CDR3 length is 16 residues. Looked up from germline, CDR1 is SGHRS and CDR2 is YFSETQ. With V trimmed by 3 bases and J by 4 bases, 7 bases remained unmatched. The CDR3 bases are TGCGCCAGCAGCTCCCGGACAGGGGCGGGCACCGGGGAGCTGTTTTTT. This encodes CASSSRTGAGTGELFF.

The rearrangement joins TRBV27 to TRBJ1-1; D ambiguous. Looked up from germline, CDR1 is MNHEY and CDR2 is SMNVEV (reference sequence). V was trimmed by 3 bases and J by 1 base, leaving 6 bases between them. The CDR3 runs to 13 residues. DNA of the CDR3: TGTGCCAGCAGTTTCCGGGGGAACACTGAAGCTTTCTTT. Translation gives CASSFRGNTEAFF.

CDR3 sequence reads: CASSSGFEAFF. CDR3 nucleotides: TGTGCCAGCAGTTCCGGGTTTGAAGCTTTCTTT. The V and J genes are TRBV28 and TRBJ1-1; D unclear. The CDR3 is made up of 11 amino acids. Germline loops: CDR1 MDHEN, CDR2 SYDVKM. V gave up 4 bases and J gave up 7 bases, with 7 bases separating them.

The chain joins TRBV27 to TRBJ1-2; 8 bases fit TRBD1. The CDR3 contains 14 residues. V trimming: 6 bases; J trimming: 6 bases; junction bases outside the gene matches: 9. Germline CDR1 and CDR2: MNHEY and SMNVEV (reference sequence). The CDR3 bases are TGTGCCAGCAGCCCATCTTGGACAGGGAATGGCTACACCTTC. Encoded protein: CASSPSWTGNGYTF.

This clonotype was counted only a few times. The V gene is TRBV20-1, the J gene TRBJ2-7, with 7 bases matching TRBD1. Unmatched junction bases numbered 4, after V lost 6 bases and J lost 2 bases. The germline CDR1 and CDR2 sequences are DFQATT and SNEGSKA (reference sequence). The CDR3 totals 12 residues. The CDR3 loop is CSARQGAYEQYF. The CDR3 coding sequence is TGCAGTGCCAGACAGGGTGCCTACGAGCAGTACTTC.

This sequence joins TRBV2 and TRBJ1-5, with TRBD1 matching over 7 bases. Trimming cost V 6 bases and J 7 bases; bases outside gene matches: 6. The CDR3 loop spans 13 amino acids. From germline, CDR1 is SNHLY and CDR2 FYNNEI. The CDR3 loop reads CASRGQVLQPQHF. CDR3 coding DNA: TGTGCCAGCAGAGGACAGGTACTCCAGCCCCAGCATTTT.

This clonotype was seen more than once but under ten times. The chain joins TRBV11-3 to TRBJ2-3; D remains unclear. V was pared by 3 bases and J by 2 bases, with 6 bases between. The CDR3 consists of 13 residues. Germline CDR1 reads SGHNT; CDR2 reads YENEEA. The CDR3 reads CASSFPATDTQYF. The CDR3 region has the DNA TGTGCCAGCAGCTTTCCAGCCACAGATACGCAGTATTTT.

This clonotype showed up just a few times. The chain is built from TRBV20-1 and TRBJ2-3, with 8 bases lining up with TRBD2. The CDR3 length is 14 residues. After removal of 5 bases from V and 2 bases from J, the junction contained 6 bases not matched to a gene. Germline V lookup: CDR1 DFQATT, CDR2 SNEGSKA (reference sequence). The CDR3 DNA follows: TGCAGTGCTCCCCGGGGGGGGACCACAGATACGCAGTATTTT. Translated, it gives CSAPRGGTTDTQYF.

There are a few counts of this clonotype. The V and J genes are TRBV5-4 and TRBJ1-2; no firm D call. CDR3 length: 14 residues. Between the trimmed V and J ends, which lost 0 bases and 8 bases, there was a span of 14 bases. Germline V lookup: CDR1 SGHNT, CDR2 YYREEE (reference sequence). This chain's CDR3 is CASSLVGSQGGYTF. CDR3 DNA sequence: TGTGCCAGCAGCTTGGTGGGGAGTCAAGGGGGCTACACCTTC.

The CDR3 DNA reads TGTGCCAGCAGGAGAGTTGTCTCTGGAAACACCATATATTTT. Translated, it gives CASRRVVSGNTIYF. The chain joins TRBV7-2 to TRBJ1-3, with no clear D. There are 14 residues in the CDR3. The V and J ends lost 6 bases and 0 bases respectively, with 9 bases between them. From germline, CDR1 is SGHTA and CDR2 FQGNSA.

A few counts support this clonotype. The CDR3 sequence: CSARGDRRGNIQYF. In DNA form, the CDR3 reads TGCAGTGCTAGGGGAGACAGGAGGGGGAACATTCAGTACTTC. The rearrangement links TRBV20-1 to TRBJ2-4; D is possibly TRBD1 or TRBD2 (6 bases each). Deletions cut 3 bases from V and 7 bases from J, with 16 bases between. CDR3 size: 14 residues. From germline, CDR1 is DFQATT and CDR2 SNEGSKA (reference sequence).

The chain has TRBV19 and TRBJ1-1; D ambiguous. The CDR3 covers 13 residues. CDR1 is LNHDA, CDR2 SQIVND, per germline (reference sequence). Trimming shortened V by 5 bases and J by 4 bases, and 11 bases separated the two germline ends. CDR3 sequence (DNA): TGTGCCAGTAGTCATCTCCGGGGCACTGAAGCTTTCTTT. This sequence encodes CASSHLRGTEAFF. Complete variable domain (other parts from reference TRBV19 and TRBJ1-1): DGGITQSPKYLFRKEGQNVTLSCEQNLNHDAMYWYRQDPGQGLRLIYYSQIVNDFQKGDIAEGYSVSREKKESFPLTVTSAQKNPTAFYLCASSHLRGTEAFFGQGTRLTVV.

The chain joins TRBV20-1 to TRBJ2-4, with 13 nucleotides matching TRBD2. The CDR3 runs to 16 residues. Germline assignment: CDR1 DFQATT and CDR2 SNEGSKA (reference sequence). Trimming at V came to 3 bases and at J to 15 bases, leaving 17 bases not matched to a gene. The CDR3 nucleotides read TGCAGTGCTAGCCCCTCGACTAGCGGGGGGTCCGCCGGATGGTACTTC. Translation gives CSASPSTSGGSAGWYF.

This chain uses TRBV21-1 with TRBJ1-1; the table's TRBD1 call for D was not verified on the DNA. TRBV21-1 has pseudogene status. This CDR3 spans 12 amino acids. The CDR3 reads CATTGGATEAFF. The CDR3 nucleotides are TGTGCTACCACGGGGGGGGCCACTGAAGCTTTCTTT.

The chain couples TRBV19 to TRBJ1-5, with 8 bases matching TRBD1. The CDR3 length is 13 residues. The ends lost 6 bases at V and 7 bases at J; junction bases unmatched: 5. Germline loops: CDR1 LNHDA, CDR2 SQIVND (reference sequence). CDR3 sequence reads: CASRTGDPQPQHF. The CDR3 DNA follows: TGTGCCAGTAGGACAGGGGATCCGCAGCCCCAGCATTTT.

The V and J genes are TRBV5-4 and TRBJ2-7; 9 nucleotides match TRBD2. V shed 0 bases, J shed 3 bases, and the junction held 10 bases outside the gene matches. From germline, CDR1 is SGHNT and CDR2 YYREEE (reference sequence). This CDR3 comprises 17 residues. CDR3: CASSLGGGGALSYEQYF. The CDR3, as DNA: TGTGCCAGCAGCTTGGGCGGCGGGGGGGCCTTGAGCTACGAGCAGTACTTC.